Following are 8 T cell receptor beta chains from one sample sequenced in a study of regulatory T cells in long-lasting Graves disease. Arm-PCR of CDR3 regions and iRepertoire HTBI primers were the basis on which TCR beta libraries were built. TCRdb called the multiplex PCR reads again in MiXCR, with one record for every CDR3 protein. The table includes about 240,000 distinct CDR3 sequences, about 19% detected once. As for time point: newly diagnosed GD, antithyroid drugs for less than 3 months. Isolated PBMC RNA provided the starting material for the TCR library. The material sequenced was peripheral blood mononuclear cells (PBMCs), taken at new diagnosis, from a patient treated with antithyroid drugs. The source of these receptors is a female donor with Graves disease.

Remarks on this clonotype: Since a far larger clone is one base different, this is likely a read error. The DNA of the CDR3 is TGTGCCAGCAGCCCCGGGACTAGCGGATATGAGCAGTTCTTC. This gives the protein CASSPGTSGYEQFF. The V call is TRBV7-2, the J call TRBJ2-1, with 11 bases aligning to TRBD2. The J segment lost 8 bases and the V segment lost 5 bases, leaving 5 bases of the junction unmatched. The CDR3 has 14 residues. Germline CDR1 SGHTA, CDR2 FQGNSA.

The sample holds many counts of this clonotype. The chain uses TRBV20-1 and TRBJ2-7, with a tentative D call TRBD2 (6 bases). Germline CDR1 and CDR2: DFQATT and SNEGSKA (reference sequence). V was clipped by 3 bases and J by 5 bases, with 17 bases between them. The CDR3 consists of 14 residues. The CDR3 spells CSARPGTARHEQYF. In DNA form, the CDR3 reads TGCAGTGCTAGGCCAGGGACTGCCCGACACGAGCAGTACTTC.

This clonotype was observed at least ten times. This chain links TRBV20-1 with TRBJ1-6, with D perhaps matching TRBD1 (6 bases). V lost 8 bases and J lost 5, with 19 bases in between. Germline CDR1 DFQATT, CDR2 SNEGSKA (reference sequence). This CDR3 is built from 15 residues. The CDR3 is CSRGTQGTNNSPLHF. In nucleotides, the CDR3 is TGCAGTAGGGGGACGCAGGGTACTAATAATTCACCCCTCCACTTT.

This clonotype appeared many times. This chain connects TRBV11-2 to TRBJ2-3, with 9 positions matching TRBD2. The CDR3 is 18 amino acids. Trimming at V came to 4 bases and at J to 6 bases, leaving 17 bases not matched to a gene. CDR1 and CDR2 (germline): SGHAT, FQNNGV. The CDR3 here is CASSSSRDGGGARDTQYF. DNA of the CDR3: TGTGCCAGCAGCTCCTCCCGCGACGGCGGGGGGGCCAGGGATACGCAGTATTTT.

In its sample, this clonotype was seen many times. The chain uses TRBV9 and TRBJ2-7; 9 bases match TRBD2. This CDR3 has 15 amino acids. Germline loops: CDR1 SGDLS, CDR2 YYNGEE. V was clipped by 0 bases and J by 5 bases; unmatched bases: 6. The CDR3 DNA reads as TGTGCCAGCAGCGTAGGGGGCGGGAGGGCCGACGAGCAGTACTTC. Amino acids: CASSVGGGRADEQYF.

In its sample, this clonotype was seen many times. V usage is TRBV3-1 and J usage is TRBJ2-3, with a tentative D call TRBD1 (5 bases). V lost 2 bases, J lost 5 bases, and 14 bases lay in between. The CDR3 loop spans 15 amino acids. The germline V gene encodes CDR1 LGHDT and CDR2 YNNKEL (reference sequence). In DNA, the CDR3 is TGTGCCAGCAGCCAAATCGGCAGGGATGGAGATACGCAGTATTTT. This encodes CASSQIGRDGDTQYF.

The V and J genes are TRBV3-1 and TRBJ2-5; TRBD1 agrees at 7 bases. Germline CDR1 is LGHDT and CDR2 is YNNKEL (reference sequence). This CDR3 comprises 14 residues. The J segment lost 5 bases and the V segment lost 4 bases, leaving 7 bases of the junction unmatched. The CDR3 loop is CASSPNRGFETQYF. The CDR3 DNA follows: TGTGCCAGCAGCCCGAACAGGGGTTTTGAGACCCAGTACTTC.

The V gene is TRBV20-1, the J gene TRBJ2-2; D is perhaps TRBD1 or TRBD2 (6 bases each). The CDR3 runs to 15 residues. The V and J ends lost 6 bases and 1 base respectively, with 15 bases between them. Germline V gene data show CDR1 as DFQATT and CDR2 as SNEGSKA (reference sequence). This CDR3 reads CSARRGTQNTGELFF. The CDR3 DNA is TGCAGTGCCCGACGGGGGACACAGAACACCGGGGAGCTGTTTTTT.